The clone carrying this TCR beta chain appeared once. Its specificity is not known. This CDR3 comprises 13 residues. CDR1 is SGHNT, CDR2 YYREEE, per germline (reference sequence). The V and J ends lost 2 bases and 4 bases respectively, with 7 bases between them. This record belongs to a study of cytomegalovirus exposure and HLA in healthy donors. Overall study findings and caveats: An apparent linkage of common viral pathogens to several of the most significant clusters emerged in a later analysis. The study assumed roughly uniform donor sequencing depth for presence/absence analyses. A highly shared variant cluster was judged a likely technical artifact. TRBV6-2, TRBV6-3 and some other V segments were excluded as indistinguishable.

The study ran its PCR with 60 Vbeta and 13 Jbeta primers. Libraries were prepared by immunoSEQ multiplex PCR; TCRdb keeps only in-frame clonotypes and omits some of them. The sample has around 130,000 clones, around 80% seen once; the top ten hold approximately 1.8%. The chain employs TRBV5-4 and TRBJ1-3; D is undetermined. The sample was PBMCs. This receptor was identified in a man aged 35 to 55 in good health and CMV-seronegative. The CDR3 bases are TGTGCCAGCAGCTTTGTAGAGGGAAACACCATATATTTT. Protein sequence: CASSFVEGNTIYF. Based on the CDR3 plus reference TRBV5-4 and TRBJ1-3, the full variable domain is ETGVTQSPTHLIKTRGQQVTLRCSSQSGHNTVSWYQQALGQGPQFIFQYYREEENGRGNFPPRFSGLQFPNYSSELNVNALELDDSALYLCASSFVEGNTIYFGEGSWLTVV.